Listed below are T cell receptor beta chains from one sample, sequenced in a study of T cell repertoires in cytomegalovirus infection. No cognate antigen is known for these TCRs. TCRdb re-called the reads through MiXCR, storing one row per CDR3 protein. The sample yields approximately 310,000 distinct CDR3 sequences, more than 20% seen once. The sample was cultured PBMCs, taken from culture after CMV antigen stimulation. The source is a human donor in good health (CMV status not recorded). Some clones in this sample may be carry-over from other donors' samples. CDR3s include the opening cysteine and the closing phenylalanine or tryptophan. The D gene is left open where the match is weak. Some rows mark clone size as missing; the rest say once, few, many or name a class of expanded clone.

TRBV6-2/TRBV6-3	few	TRBJ1-5	18	-	TGTGCCAGCAGCCCGATAGACGGAGCGGATTATAGCAATCAGCCCCAGCATTTT	CASSPIDGADYSNQPQHF
TRBV7-2	many	TRBJ1-5	14	-	TGTGCCAGCAGCTTAGCGTATAGCAATCAGCCCCAGCATTTT	CASSLAYSNQPQHF
TRBV6-2/TRBV6-3	-	TRBJ2-3	12	-	TGTGCCACCTCACGCGGGACAGATACGCAGTATTTT	CATSRGTDTQYF
TRBV10-3	-	TRBJ2-7	15	TRBD2	TGTGCCATCGGAGTAGCGGGAGACAACTCCTACGAGCAGTACTTC	CAIGVAGDNSYEQYF
TRBV19	-	TRBJ1-1	19	TRBD1	TGTGCCAGTAGTCCCCGAGACAGGGATTATTCGGCTACTTACACTGAAGCTTTCTTT	CASSPRDRDYSATYTEAFF
TRBV7-2	few	TRBJ2-1	17	TRBD2	TGTGCCAGCAGCCTCGCTAGCGGGAGGGCCTTACTGGCTGAGCAGTTCTTC	CASSLASGRALLAEQFF
TRBV19	many	TRBJ2-1	15	-	TGTGCCAGTAGTATAGACAGCCTGAATTACAATGAGCAGTTCTTC	CASSIDSLNYNEQFF
TRBV7-8	-	TRBJ1-2	16	-	TGTGCCAGCAGCTTAGTTCAGGCCCAGCAATCCTATGGCTACACCTTC	CASSLVQAQQSYGYTF
TRBV6-2/TRBV6-3	many	TRBJ1-4	14	-	TGTGCCAGCGGAGCCGGGACAACTAATGAAAAACTGTTTTTT	CASGAGTTNEKLFF
TRBV7-9	-	TRBJ2-3	14	-	TGTGCCAGCAACCCCGCTGCAACCACAGATACGCAGTATTTT	CASNPAATTDTQYF
TRBV11-3	-	TRBJ2-1	13	-	TGTGCCAGCAGCTTCATAGCGCGAAATGAGCAGTTCTTC	CASSFIARNEQFF
TRBV6-2/TRBV6-3	few	TRBJ2-1	15	TRBD2	TGTGCCAGCAGAGCCGCGGCTAGCGGTTACAATGAGCAGTTCTTC	CASRAAASGYNEQFF
TRBV29-1	-	TRBJ2-5	12	-	TGCAGCGTAATACTTTTGGGGGAGACCCAGTACTTC	CSVILLGETQYF
TRBV7-9	many	TRBJ1-1	13	-	TGTGCCAGCAGCTCCGAAGCGAACACTGAAGCTTTCTTT	CASSSEANTEAFF
TRBV6-5	-	TRBJ2-2	15	TRBD1	TGTGCCAGCAGTTATGGACAGGGTCGTTTCGGGGAGCTGTTTTTT	CASSYGQGRFGELFF
TRBV7-9	many	TRBJ2-3	13	-	TGTGCCAGCAATTTGGACCGCACAGATACGCAGTATTTT	CASNLDRTDTQYF
TRBV7-2	-	TRBJ1-2	13	TRBD1	TGTGCCAGCAGCTTAGACAGGGGGCGGGGCTACACCTTC	CASSLDRGRGYTF
TRBV2	few	TRBJ1-1	12	-	TGTGCCAGCCGAGGGGGGAACACTGAAGCTTTCTTT	CASRGGNTEAFF
TRBV20-1	few	TRBJ1-3	14	TRBD1	TGCAGTGCCTCACAGGGGGCGGGTGGAAACACCATATATTTT	CSASQGAGGNTIYF
TRBV5-8	-	TRBJ2-1	16	TRBD2	TGTGCCAGCAGCTTGGGACTAGCGGGAGTCTACAATGAGCAGTTCTTC	CASSLGLAGVYNEQFF
TRBV10-3	few	TRBJ2-1	17	TRBD2	TGTGCCATCAGGCGGTACGGGACTAGCGGGAGAGGGAATGAGCAGTTCTTC	CAIRRYGTSGRGNEQFF
TRBV7-2	-	TRBJ2-2	19	-	TGTGCCAGCAGCTCCGGTCCGGGGGGCCGGCGGAGGAACACCGGGGAGCTGTTTTTT	CASSSGPGGRRRNTGELFF
TRBV19	few	TRBJ2-3	16	TRBD2	TGTGCCAGTAGTATGGAGCCCGGGAGGATCCCAGATACGCAGTATTTT	CASSMEPGRIPDTQYF
TRBV4-1	-	TRBJ1-1	18	TRBD1	TGCGCCAGCAGCCATGGCCACGGAGAGGGACAGAGGAACACTGAAGCTTTCTTT	CASSHGHGEGQRNTEAFF
TRBV27	many	TRBJ2-1	13	-	TGTGCCAGCAGTTTATCGAGAAGGAATGAGCAGTTCTTC	CASSLSRRNEQFF
TRBV28	-	TRBJ2-7	13	-	TGTGCCAGCAGTTTTGTCGGAACCTACGAGCAGTACTTC	CASSFVGTYEQYF
TRBV7-2	-	TRBJ2-1	16	TRBD2	TGTGCCAGCAGCCCAGGGACTAGCGGGAGGGACCGTGAGCAGTTCTTC	CASSPGTSGRDREQFF
TRBV27	-	TRBJ2-2	16	TRBD2	TGTGCCAGCAGTGAGAGACTAGCGGGAGACACCGGGGAGCTGTTTTTT	CASSERLAGDTGELFF
TRBV28	-	TRBJ2-4	13	-	TGTGCCAGCAGTTTGGTAGCCAAAAACATTCAGTACTTC	CASSLVAKNIQYF
TRBV19	-	TRBJ1-1	13	-	TGTGCCAGTAGTATAGGACTCTACACTGAAGCTTTCTTT	CASSIGLYTEAFF
TRBV12-3/TRBV12-4	-	TRBJ2-1	15	TRBD2	TGTGCCAGCAGTACTAGCGGGAGAACCAGCAATGAGCAGTTCTTC	CASSTSGRTSNEQFF
TRBV20-1	few	TRBJ2-1	15	-	TGCAGTGCCCGGGGCAAGGGGACACTCTCGTGGGAGCAGTTCTTC	CSARGKGTLSWEQFF
TRBV7-2	-	TRBJ2-2	15	TRBD1	TGTGCCAGCAGCTTTGGGACAGGGTCCACCGGGGAGCTGTTTTTT	CASSFGTGSTGELFF
TRBV7-9	many	TRBJ1-1	15	-	TGTGCCAGCAGCTTAGGCTCTTCAGGGAACATTGAAGCTTTCTTT	CASSLGSSGNIEAFF
TRBV7-2	few	TRBJ1-1	15	-	TGTGCCAGCAGCTTAAGGGTGTCTACCGTCGGTGAAGCTTTCTTT	CASSLRVSTVGEAFF
TRBV28	few	TRBJ2-1	17	TRBD2	TGTGCCAGCAGTCTCCCGGGACGGGCTAGCGGGTACAATGAGCAGTTCTTC	CASSLPGRASGYNEQFF
TRBV7-7	many	TRBJ2-2	14	-	TGTGCCAGCAGCTTTAGACTGAACACCGGGGAGCTGTTTTTT	CASSFRLNTGELFF
TRBV27	-	TRBJ2-1	15	TRBD2	TGTGCCAGCAGTTATAGCGGGAGCCCCTACAATGAGCAGTTCTTC	CASSYSGSPYNEQFF
TRBV19	-	TRBJ2-1	13	-	TGTGCCAGTAGTTTCTCGAACAGAGAGGAGCAGTTCTTC	CASSFSNREEQFF
TRBV30	few	TRBJ1-1	13	-	TGTGCCTGGGGGCCGCTACCGAACACTGAAGCTTTCTTT	CAWGPLPNTEAFF
TRBV15	-	TRBJ2-6	15	-	TGTGCCACCAGCAGAGGGGTCTCTGGGGCCAACGTCCTGACTTTC	CATSRGVSGANVLTF
TRBV6-6	-	TRBJ1-6	17	-	TGTGCCAGCAGTTACTTGACAGACAGCTCCTATAATTCACCCCTCCACTTT	CASSYLTDSSYNSPLHF
TRBV29-1	-	TRBJ1-1	15	-	TGCAGCGTTGAAGTTGCTGGGGTTGCGAACACTGAAGCTTTCTTT	CSVEVAGVANTEAFF
TRBV20-1	-	TRBJ1-1	13	-	TGCAGTGCTCCCCGGGGAGGGTTCACTGAAGCTTTCTTT	CSAPRGGFTEAFF
TRBV11-2	many	TRBJ2-1	15	-	TGTGCCAGCACCCCGAGGATGCCCTCCTACAATGAGCAGTTCTTC	CASTPRMPSYNEQFF
TRBV7-2	few	TRBJ2-3	18	TRBD2	TGTGCCAGCAGCTTACTCGGGGGACTAGCGGGATTCACAGATACGCAGTATTTT	CASSLLGGLAGFTDTQYF
TRBV20-1	-	TRBJ2-7	14	TRBD2	TGCAGTGCTAGAGAGCGGGAGGGCTTGTACGAGCAGTACTTC	CSAREREGLYEQYF
TRBV19	many	TRBJ1-2	14	-	TGTGCCAGTAGTTGGGTGGGGAATAACTATGGCTACACCTTC	CASSWVGNNYGYTF
TRBV7-8	many	TRBJ1-2	14	-	TGTGCCAGCAGCTTAGCGCAGGGGAACTATGGCTACACCTTC	CASSLAQGNYGYTF
TRBV28	-	TRBJ2-3	14	-	TGTGCCAGCAGTTTAGTCTCCTCCACAGATACGCAGTATTTT	CASSLVSSTDTQYF
TRBV29-1	-	TRBJ1-1	13	-	TGCAGCGTTGGAGCAGGGACTAACACTGAAGCTTTCTTT	CSVGAGTNTEAFF
TRBV7-6	-	TRBJ2-7	16	-	TGTGCCAGCAGCTTCGGGTCTGGGGGGACAACCTACGAGCAGTACTTC	CASSFGSGGTTYEQYF
TRBV20-1	few	TRBJ2-5	15	TRBD1	TGCAGTGGAACCCTTCGACAGGGGTTGGGAGAGACCCAGTACTTC	CSGTLRQGLGETQYF
TRBV4-1	many	TRBJ1-1	14	-	TGCGCCAGCAGCGGGCCGCTAAAGGGCACTGAAGCTTTCTTT	CASSGPLKGTEAFF
TRBV4-3	-	TRBJ2-1	17	TRBD2	TGCGCCAGCAGCCAAGCCATCCTAGCGGGAGCCTACAATGAGCAGTTCTTC	CASSQAILAGAYNEQFF
TRBV12-3/TRBV12-4	-	TRBJ1-1	13	-	TGTGCCAGCAGGCCTCCCCCTAACACTGAAGCTTTCTTT	CASRPPPNTEAFF
TRBV29-1	-	TRBJ2-2	14	-	TGCAGCGTTGAGGGCAGGGTGGACACCGGGGAGCTGTTTTTT	CSVEGRVDTGELFF
TRBV6-6	few	TRBJ2-1	13	-	TGTGCCAGCAGTTCTAACTCCTACAATGAGCAGTTCTTC	CASSSNSYNEQFF
TRBV3-1	-	TRBJ2-3	15	-	TGTGCCAGCAGCCTTCCGGGACTCCAGGGAGATACGCAGTATTTT	CASSLPGLQGDTQYF